This T cell receptor beta chain was obtained from a study of blood T cell repertoires in COVID-19. Study as a whole: From T cells, B-cell-depleted T cells, or PBMCs came the material, which was cDNA or gDNA.

The method was immunoSEQ multiplex PCR; TCRdb's version includes in-frame clones alone and lacks a portion of them. The sample consists of around 300,000 clones, about nine tenths of them appearing once. Each participant's cohort was designated according to participant-reported clinical history. Two consecutive negative NP/OP PCR tests, clearance, or resolved symptoms defined Cohort 3 recovery. The CDR3 runs 15 residues. Germline V lookup: CDR1 SGHAT, CDR2 FQNNGV. V was shortened by 0 bases and J by 8 bases, with 16 bases between the two germline ends. This sequence joins TRBV11-2 and TRBJ1-2, with a tentative D call TRBD1 (5 bases). The receptor comes from a woman between 35 and 50 years old who had recovered from COVID-19. The sequencing input was PBMCs or T cells enriched from blood (not recorded which). DNA of the CDR3: TGTGCCAGCAGCTTAGATGGGACTGCCCTTGAAGGCTACACCTTC. Amino acids: CASSLDGTALEGYTF.